Below are 18 T cell receptor beta chains sequenced from a single sample in a study of shared clonotypes between healthy human individuals. Sequenced by immunoSEQ multiplex PCR; TCRdb stores in-frame clones only, minus some. The data show more than 1.2 million clones, around 98.5% seen once. What was sequenced was naive CD4+ T cells sorted from blood. Noted subset: CD45RA+ positively selected. The source of these receptors is a young man in good health.

The chain carries TRBV19 and TRBJ2-3, with 12 nucleotides matching TRBD2. This CDR3 is 14 amino acids long. Germline CDR1 reads LNHDA; CDR2 reads SQIVND (reference sequence). The junction had 1 base not matched to a gene; V was cut back by 8 bases and J by 1 base. For the CDR3, the DNA is TGTGCCAGTTCTAGCGGGAGGGGCACAGATACGCAGTATTTT. Its protein is CASSSGRGTDTQYF.

The CDR3 here is CAISESGGSSGNTIYF. The CDR3 DNA sequence: TGTGCCATCAGTGAGTCGGGGGGGAGCTCTGGAAACACCATATATTTT. The chain is built from TRBV10-3 and TRBJ1-3; D is perhaps TRBD1 (5 bases). The CDR3 length is 16 residues. Trimming shortened V by 0 bases and J by 0 bases, and 9 bases separated the two germline ends. Germline loops: CDR1 ENHRY, CDR2 SYGVKD.

This chain joins TRBV7-6 and TRBJ2-7, with D possibly being TRBD1 (6 bases). Trimming cost V 5 bases and J 1 base, with 9 bases left between them. The germline CDR1 and CDR2 sequences are SGHVS and FNYEAQ. The CDR3 extends over 13 amino acids. In DNA form, the CDR3 reads TGTGCCAGCAGCGATGGACAGTCCTACGAGCAGTACTTC. Translated: CASSDGQSYEQYF.

This chain connects TRBV28 to TRBJ2-7; 8 positions match TRBD1. Losses at the gene ends were 5 bases for V and 7 bases for J; bases not matched to a gene: 19. Looked up from germline, CDR1 is MDHEN and CDR2 is SYDVKM. This CDR3 spans 17 amino acids. The CDR3 loop reads CASSPRGVRAGGNEQYF. The CDR3, as DNA: TGTGCCAGCAGTCCTCGGGGTGTTAGGGCAGGGGGCAATGAGCAGTACTTC.

The J gene is TRBJ2-1, the V gene TRBV6-5; D unresolved. Germline V gene sequence: CDR1 MNHEY, CDR2 SVGAGI. The CDR3 has 13 residues. V shed 0 bases and J shed 8 bases, with 8 bases lying between them. Here the CDR3 reads CASSYSFQDEQFF. The CDR3, as DNA: TGTGCCAGCAGTTACTCCTTTCAGGATGAGCAGTTCTTC.

The CDR3 loop is CASSQVAGQAHGQFF. The CDR3 bases are TGCGCCAGCAGCCAAGTGGCGGGACAGGCTCACGGGCAGTTCTTC. The rearrangement links TRBV4-3 to TRBJ2-1; TRBD1 matches 8 bases. Germline V CDR1 and CDR2: LGHNA, YSLEER. The CDR3 covers 15 residues. Trimming at V came to 1 base and at J to 12 bases, leaving 11 bases not matched to a gene.

The V call is TRBV5-1, the J call TRBJ2-5; D may match TRBD1 or TRBD2 (5 bases each). Germline CDR1 reads SGHRS; CDR2 reads YFSETQ. The CDR3 extends over 14 amino acids. Trimming cost V 5 bases and J 5 bases, with 16 bases left between them. CDR3: CASSPREGGETQYF. CDR3 sequence (DNA): TGCGCCAGCAGTCCCAGGGAAGGCGGGGAGACCCAGTACTTC.

CDR3 region: CASSPQGRSTEAFF. In DNA, the CDR3 is TGTGCCAGCAGCCCACAGGGAAGGAGCACTGAAGCTTTCTTT. This rearrangement joins TRBV13 to TRBJ1-1; weak D call: TRBD1 (6 bases). The V gene's germline CDR1 is PRHDT and CDR2 FYEKMQ (reference sequence). Trimming stripped 5 bases from V and 4 bases from J, with 14 bases between. The CDR3 is 14 residues long. Variable domain in full (rest from reference TRBV13 and TRBJ1-1): AAGVIQSPRHLIKEKRETATLKCYPIPRHDTVYWYQQGPGQDPQFLISFYEKMQSDKGSIPDRFSAQQFSDYHSELNMSSLELGDSALYFCASSPQGRSTEAFFGQGTRLTVV.

On this clone itself: The sample carries other DNA sequences with the same CDR3. The chain employs TRBV5-1 and TRBJ2-3, with TRBD2 identical over 9 bases. Germline CDR1 and CDR2: SGHRS and YFSETQ. J gave up 3 bases and V 4 bases, and 6 bases lay outside the gene matches. CDR3 length equals 15 residues. DNA for the CDR3: TGCGCCAGCAGCATAGCGGGAGATAGGACAGATACGCAGTATTTT. Translating gives CASSIAGDRTDTQYF.

V and J are TRBV19 and TRBJ2-1, with D perhaps matching TRBD2 (5 bases). Germline lookup yields CDR1 LNHDA and CDR2 SQIVND (reference sequence). The CDR3 is made up of 15 amino acids. The V and J ends lost 1 base and 7 bases respectively, with 14 bases between them. The CDR3 is CASSIAGELRNEQFF. The CDR3 nucleotides are TGTGCCAGTAGTATAGCCGGGGAGCTAAGGAATGAGCAGTTCTTC.

The CDR3 coding sequence is TGTGCCAGCAGCGCCGGCCCCTCAAGGTCCTACAATGAGCAGTTCTTC. Translated, it gives CASSAGPSRSYNEQFF. The genes are TRBV7-8 and TRBJ2-1; no definite D call. This CDR3 has 16 residues. The V end was cut by 5 bases, the J end by 1 base, with 15 bases between. CDR1 is SGHVS, CDR2 FQNEAQ, per germline.

V usage is TRBV15 and J usage is TRBJ2-1, with D tentatively TRBD2 (5 bases). Germline lookup yields CDR1 LNHNV and CDR2 YYDKDF (reference sequence). Trimming took 5 bases from V and 5 from J, leaving 10 bases between them. The CDR3 is made up of 13 amino acids. This CDR3 reads CATSVGVNNEQFF. Here the CDR3 DNA reads TGTGCCACCAGCGTCGGGGTAAACAATGAGCAGTTCTTC.

The CDR3 DNA follows: TGTGCCAGCAGTTTCCCCCTCGGTCAGCCCCAGCATTTT. Amino acids: CASSFPLGQPQHF. The rearrangement joins TRBV28 to TRBJ1-5; D gene ambiguous. CDR1 MDHEN and CDR2 SYDVKM come from the germline V gene. The CDR3 covers 13 residues. V was shortened by 3 bases and J by 6 bases, with 9 bases between the two germline ends.

The chain recombines TRBV6-5 with TRBJ1-2; maybe TRBD1 (5 bases). V was cut by 0 bases and J by 8 bases, with 16 bases left in between. The CDR3 is made up of 15 amino acids. From germline, CDR1 is MNHEY and CDR2 SVGAGI. CDR3 in amino acids: CASSYSNTGAGGYTF. In DNA form, the CDR3 reads TGTGCCAGCAGTTACTCGAATACTGGGGCTGGCGGCTACACCTTC.

The CDR3 reads CASSPGGYEQYF. CDR3 DNA: TGTGCCAGCAGCCCGGGGGGCTACGAGCAGTACTTC. The chain recombines TRBV5-6 with TRBJ2-7, with TRBD2 matching over 7 bases. The CDR3 extends over 12 amino acids. Unmatched junction bases numbered 1, after V lost 4 bases and J lost 3 bases. Germline CDR1 reads SGHDT; CDR2 reads YYEEEE.

The chain has TRBV13 and TRBJ1-2; no clear D gene. This CDR3 contains 14 residues. CDR1 PRHDT and CDR2 FYEKMQ come from the germline V gene (reference sequence). V dropped 4 bases and J dropped 2 bases, with 11 bases sitting between them. This CDR3 is CASSSPTVNYGYTF. The CDR3 DNA reads TGTGCCAGCAGCTCCCCCACGGTGAACTATGGCTACACCTTC.

DNA of the CDR3: TGCGCCAGCAGCCCGACGTCAACTAATGAAAAACTGTTTTTT. Protein: CASSPTSTNEKLFF. V and J are TRBV5-1 and TRBJ1-4; D is uncertain. This CDR3 is 14 amino acids long. Germline V lookup: CDR1 SGHRS, CDR2 YFSETQ. V was clipped by 4 bases and J by 0 bases, with 7 bases between them.

V usage is TRBV18 and J usage is TRBJ2-2, with 7 bases matching TRBD2. Germline CDR1 reads KGHSH; CDR2 reads LQKENI. CDR3 size: 14 residues. Germline trimming cut 2 bases from V and 6 bases from J; bases unmatched to any gene: 3. CDR3 sequence: CASSPIAGPGELFF. DNA for the CDR3: TGTGCCAGCTCACCAATAGCGGGCCCCGGGGAGCTGTTTTTT.